Detailed here is one TCR beta chain. As processed by the authors: Nucleated cell counts were estimated from reference gene primer amplification. Clones were sequenced by immunoSEQ multiplex PCR, and TCRdb holds only the in-frame ones, with some missing. Clonal size and the V and J genes are those of that table, whereas D and trimming came from the DNA. This sample has 300,000 or so clones, with around 90% found just once. This entry is derived from a study of blood T cell repertoires in COVID-19. Study as a whole: COVID-19 samples collected from the United States, Italy and Spain covered acute and convalescent phases.

The sequencing sample was made of peripheral blood. The sequence came from a man between 65 and 80 years old with acute or convalescent COVID-19.

In DNA, the CDR3 is TGTGCCAGCAGTAGTGGGACAGGGGGAAATGGAAACACCATATATTTT. It specifies CASSSGTGGNGNTIYF. The chain joins TRBV28 to TRBJ1-3, with TRBD1 matching over 11 bases. J gave up 3 bases and V 5 bases, and 6 bases lay outside the gene matches. The CDR3 length is 16 residues. The germline CDR1 and CDR2 sequences are MDHEN and SYDVKM.